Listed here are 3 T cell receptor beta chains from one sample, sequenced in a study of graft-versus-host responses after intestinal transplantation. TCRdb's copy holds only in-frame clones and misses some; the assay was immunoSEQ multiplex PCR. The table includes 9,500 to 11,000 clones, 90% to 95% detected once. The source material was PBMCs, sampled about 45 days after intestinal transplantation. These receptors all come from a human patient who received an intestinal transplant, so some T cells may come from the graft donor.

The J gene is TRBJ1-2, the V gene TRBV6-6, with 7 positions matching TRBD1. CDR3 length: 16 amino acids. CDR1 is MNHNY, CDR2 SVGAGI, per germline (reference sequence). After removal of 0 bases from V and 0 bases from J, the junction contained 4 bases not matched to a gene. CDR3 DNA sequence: TGTGCCAGCAGTTACTCGATGGGACAGACTAACTATGGCTACACCTTC. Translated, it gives CASSYSMGQTNYGYTF.

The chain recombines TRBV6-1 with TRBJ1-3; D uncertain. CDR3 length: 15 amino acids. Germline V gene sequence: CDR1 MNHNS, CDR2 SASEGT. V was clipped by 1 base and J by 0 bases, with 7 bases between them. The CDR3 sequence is CASSEGLYSGNTIYF. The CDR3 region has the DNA TGTGCCAGCAGTGAAGGGTTGTACTCTGGAAACACCATATATTTT.

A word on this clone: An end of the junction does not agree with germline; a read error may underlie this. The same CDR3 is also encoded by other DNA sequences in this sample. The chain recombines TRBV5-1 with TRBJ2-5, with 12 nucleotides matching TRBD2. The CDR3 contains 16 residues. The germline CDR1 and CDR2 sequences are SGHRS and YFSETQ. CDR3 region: CASSRGTSGYQETQYF. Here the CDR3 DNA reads TGCGCCAGCAGCCGGGGGACTAGCGGGTACCAAGAGACCCAATACTTC.